These 23 T cell receptor beta chains came from one sample sequenced in a study of human T cells and chemical hapten exposure (dated by TCRdb to 2020 to 2023). The library was produced with RACE. TCRdb lists the instrument as NextSeq 500. TCRdb handled the public reads itself, with Q25 trimming in fastp and clone calling in MiXCR, and kept productive beta chains. All rows with the same CDR3 protein become a single entry with the most common DNA and genes. The sample contains approximately 90,000 distinct CDR3 sequences, roughly a tenth of them found a single time. The ten biggest clones cover 2% to 2.5% of the sample. The sample's time point label, decoded: patch test 1, 2 weeks after DPC sensitization. The treatment or condition label of this sample denotes: therapeutic diphenylcyclopropenone sensitization with weekly scalp DPC. Source: whole blood, taken in connection with sensitization to the hapten diphenylcyclopropenone (DPC). The receptor source for this set is a middle-aged man with alopecia areata. Some clones in this sample may be carry-over from other donors' samples.

This clonotype showed up just a few times. The CDR3 DNA reads as TGTGCCAGCAGCTTGAGGTTAACCGGGGAGCTGTTTTTT. As protein: CASSLRLTGELFF. V and J are TRBV5-4 and TRBJ2-2, with D unclear. CDR1 and CDR2 from the germline V gene are SGHNT and YYREEE (reference sequence). CDR3 length equals 13 residues. Deletions cut 1 base from V and 5 bases from J, with 6 bases between.

The chain employs TRBV20-1 and TRBJ1-4; D gene uncertain. The ends were cut back, 4 bases at V and 7 bases at J, with 13 bases in the middle. The CDR3 covers 13 residues. The germline V gene has CDR1 DFQATT and CDR2 SNEGSKA (reference sequence). In DNA form, the CDR3 reads TGCAGTGCTATAGACCGATCCGCTGAAAAACTGTTTTTT. Protein: CSAIDRSAEKLFF.

This chain uses TRBV24-1 with TRBJ2-2; D gene ambiguous. The germline V gene has CDR1 KGHDR and CDR2 SFDVKD. V lost 4 bases and J 2 bases, leaving 16 bases between the germline ends. This CDR3 region has 17 residues. CDR3 sequence reads: CATSDPNTGSNTGELFF. The CDR3 bases are TGTGCCACCAGTGACCCAAACACCGGGTCAAACACCGGGGAGCTGTTTTTT.

This clonotype was seen repeatedly, ten times or more. The chain has TRBV30 and TRBJ1-3; no firm D call. Trimming cost V 3 bases and J 3 bases, with 12 bases left between them. From germline, CDR1 is GTSNPN and CDR2 SVGIG (reference sequence). The CDR3 spans 14 residues. Written as DNA, the CDR3 is TGTGCCTGGAGCGGGTCCATTCTTGGAAACACCATATATTTT. Its translation: CAWSGSILGNTIYF.

The V and J genes are TRBV12-3 or TRBV12-4 and TRBJ2-7, with 9 bases fitting TRBD2. The CDR3 length is 13 residues. Trimming at V came to 6 bases and at J to 2 bases, leaving 2 bases not matched to a gene. DNA of the CDR3: TGTGCCAGCAGGAGGACTAGCGCCTACGAGCAGTACTTC. Translation: CASRRTSAYEQYF.

This clonotype was detected only a few times. In nucleotides, the CDR3 is TGCAGTGCAGGAAGAACTGGGGCCAACGTCCTGACTTTC. It codes for CSAGRTGANVLTF. The V gene is TRBV20-1, the J gene TRBJ2-6; D unclear. V was clipped by 6 bases and J by 2 bases, with 8 bases between them. Germline CDR1 and CDR2: DFQATT and SNEGSKA (reference sequence). There are 13 residues in the CDR3.

This sequence joins TRBV13 and TRBJ2-3; D is unclear. Germline-derived CDR1 and CDR2 are PRHDT and FYEKMQ (reference sequence). The CDR3 extends over 18 amino acids. V was clipped by 2 bases and J by 0 bases, with 18 bases between them. The CDR3 loop reads CASSLLFARSSSTDTQYF. In nucleotides, the CDR3 is TGTGCCAGCAGCTTACTTTTCGCTCGATCGAGTAGCACAGATACGCAGTATTTT.

V gene TRBV6-2 or TRBV6-3 combines with J gene TRBJ2-3; no clear D gene. Germline CDR1 is MNHEY and CDR2 is SVGEGT. V was trimmed by 5 bases and J by 5 bases, leaving 5 bases between them. This CDR3 contains 11 residues. The CDR3 here is CASSHLDTQYF. As DNA, the CDR3 is TGTGCCAGCAGTCATTTAGATACGCAGTATTTT.

This clonotype was counted many times. The chain combines TRBV20-1 with TRBJ1-3; no definite D call. The CDR3 consists of 13 residues. The V end lost 3 bases, the J end lost 0 bases, and 6 bases lay between the germline ends. Germline V gene sequence: CDR1 DFQATT, CDR2 SNEGSKA (reference sequence). The CDR3 bases are TGCAGTGCTAGCTACAGCTCTGGAAACACCATATATTTT. Protein: CSASYSSGNTIYF.

In this sample, this clonotype turned up a few times. The V and J genes are TRBV5-8 and TRBJ2-7, with 7 bases identical to TRBD2. With 0 bases clipped from V and 2 bases from J, the junction kept 8 bases outside the gene matches. The germline gives CDR1 SGHTS, CDR2 YDEGEE. The CDR3 is 16 amino acids. For the CDR3, the DNA is TGTGCCAGCAGCTTGGTTCGCTGGCGGGGGACCTACGAGCAGTACTTC. This gives the protein CASSLVRWRGTYEQYF.

This clonotype was counted many times. The genes are TRBV12-3 or TRBV12-4 and TRBJ2-3, with D hard to call. The CDR3 contains 13 residues. Trimming took off 4 bases at V and 4 bases at J, with 9 bases between the two ends. CDR3 in DNA: TGTGCCAGCAGTTGGCCCAGCGCAGATACGCAGTATTTT. Residues: CASSWPSADTQYF.

This clonotype appeared a few times. The CDR3 bases are TGTGCCAGCAGTTTAGCGGGAAGGCAGTTCTTC. Its protein is CASSLAGRQFF. This chain uses TRBV12-3 or TRBV12-4 with TRBJ2-1, with D unclear. The V end lost 0 bases, the J end lost 12 bases, and 6 bases lay between the germline ends. This CDR3 comprises 11 residues.

The chain carries TRBV7-9 and TRBJ2-3; TRBD2 matches at 7 bases. Looked up from germline, CDR1 is SEHNR and CDR2 is FQNEAQ (reference sequence). The CDR3 is made up of 16 amino acids. V shed 4 bases and J 2 bases; nucleotides not matched to a gene: 9. This CDR3 is CASSSGASGYTDTQYF. In DNA form, the CDR3 reads TGTGCCAGCAGCTCCGGGGCTAGCGGTTACACAGATACGCAGTATTTT.

This clonotype turned up a few times. This rearrangement joins TRBV20-1 to TRBJ1-4, with 10 bases identical to TRBD1. The germline V gene has CDR1 DFQATT and CDR2 SNEGSKA (reference sequence). The CDR3 consists of 14 residues. After removal of 4 bases from V and 8 bases from J, the junction contained 7 bases not matched to a gene. CDR3 sequence reads: CSAIDRGLGEKLFF. The CDR3 nucleotides read TGCAGTGCTATCGACAGGGGGCTAGGGGAAAAACTGTTTTTT.

In this sample, this clonotype turned up a few times. The V call is TRBV7-2, the J call TRBJ1-4, with 8 bases aligning to TRBD1. The V gene's germline CDR1 is SGHTA and CDR2 FQGNSA. The CDR3 length is 15 residues. J lost 3 bases, V lost 3 bases, and 3 bases had no gene match. CDR3 sequence reads: CASSFTGGANEKLFF. CDR3 sequence (DNA): TGTGCCAGCAGCTTCACAGGGGGAGCTAATGAAAAACTGTTTTTT.

The chain employs TRBV6-1 and TRBJ2-3; no clear D. Germline V gives CDR1 MNHNS, CDR2 SASEGT. CDR3 length equals 15 residues. The V and J ends lost 6 bases and 2 bases respectively, with 15 bases between them. CDR3 sequence: CASSPTYQTTDTQYF. The CDR3 DNA sequence: TGTGCCAGCAGCCCTACCTACCAGACCACAGATACGCAGTATTTT.

In its sample, this clonotype was seen a few times. The chain couples TRBV10-3 to TRBJ2-2, with 10 bases identical to TRBD2. The CDR3 is 18 residues long. Germline lookup yields CDR1 ENHRY and CDR2 SYGVKD. V lost 0 bases and J lost 5; bases outside the gene matches: 9. The CDR3 loop reads CAISESSSGRLRTGELFF. The CDR3 DNA sequence: TGTGCCATCAGTGAGTCCTCTAGCGGGAGATTAAGAACCGGGGAGCTGTTTTTT.

In this sample, this clonotype turned up many times. The chain carries TRBV6-4 and TRBJ2-1, with 12 bases lining up with TRBD2. Germline loops: CDR1 MRHNA, CDR2 SNTAGT. Trimming at V came to 4 bases and at J to 10 bases, leaving 8 bases not matched to a gene. CDR3 size: 15 residues. The DNA of the CDR3 is TGTGCCAGCAGTGTACTAGCGGGAGGAGTTTTCGAGCAGTTCTTC. Protein: CASSVLAGGVFEQFF.

This clonotype was seen ten or more times. This chain's CDR3 is CATSDLPGTDGYTF. The CDR3 DNA follows: TGTGCCACCAGTGATTTGCCGGGGACGGATGGCTACACCTTC. The chain joins TRBV24-1 to TRBJ1-2, with D possibly being TRBD1 (5 bases). The CDR3 loop spans 14 amino acids. Trimming stripped 0 bases from V and 6 bases from J, with 10 bases between. The germline V gene has CDR1 KGHDR and CDR2 SFDVKD.

This clonotype was seen a few times. The rearrangement links TRBV5-4 to TRBJ2-1; TRBD1 might be the D (6 bases). This CDR3 has 14 residues. Trimming took 4 bases from V and 5 from J, leaving 13 bases between them. Per germline, CDR1 SGHNT and CDR2 YYREEE (reference sequence). CDR3 DNA sequence: TGTGCCAGCAGCCGGGACATGGGAGACAATGAGCAGTTCTTC. This sequence encodes CASSRDMGDNEQFF.

There are many counts of this clonotype. This chain joins TRBV27 and TRBJ1-6; D is perhaps TRBD1 (5 bases). Germline V CDR1 and CDR2: MNHEY, SMNVEV (reference sequence). The CDR3 is 15 amino acids. Trimming took 6 bases from V and 7 from J, leaving 16 bases between them. CDR3 region: CASSTKMGLNSPLHF. CDR3 nucleotides: TGTGCCAGCAGCACCAAAATGGGGCTAAATTCACCCCTCCACTTT.

This chain joins TRBV4-3 and TRBJ2-1; 10 bases are a match to TRBD1. Germline CDR1 reads LGHNA; CDR2 reads YSLEER. CDR3 size: 15 residues. The J segment lost 8 bases and the V segment lost 4 bases, leaving 8 bases of the junction unmatched. The DNA of the CDR3 is TGCGCCAGCAGCCCCAGGACAGGGGGGATACATGAGCAGTTCTTC. It encodes CASSPRTGGIHEQFF.

This clonotype was seen a few times. This rearrangement joins TRBV5-1 to TRBJ2-2; TRBD2 aligns across 10 bases. Germline V gives CDR1 SGHRS, CDR2 YFSETQ. Unmatched junction bases numbered 6, after V lost 0 bases and J lost 1 base. This CDR3 region has 18 residues. The CDR3 DNA reads TGCGCCAGCAGCTTGGGGCTAGCGGGAGTCATGAACACCGGGGAGCTGTTTTTT. Its protein is CASSLGLAGVMNTGELFF. The variable domain in full, completed from reference TRBV5-1 and TRBJ2-2, reads KAGVTQTPRYLIKTRGQQVTLSCSPISGHRSVSWYQQTPGQGLQFLFEYFSETQRNKGNFPGRFSGRQFSNSRSEMNVSTLELGDSALYLCASSLGLAGVMNTGELFFGEGSRLTVL.